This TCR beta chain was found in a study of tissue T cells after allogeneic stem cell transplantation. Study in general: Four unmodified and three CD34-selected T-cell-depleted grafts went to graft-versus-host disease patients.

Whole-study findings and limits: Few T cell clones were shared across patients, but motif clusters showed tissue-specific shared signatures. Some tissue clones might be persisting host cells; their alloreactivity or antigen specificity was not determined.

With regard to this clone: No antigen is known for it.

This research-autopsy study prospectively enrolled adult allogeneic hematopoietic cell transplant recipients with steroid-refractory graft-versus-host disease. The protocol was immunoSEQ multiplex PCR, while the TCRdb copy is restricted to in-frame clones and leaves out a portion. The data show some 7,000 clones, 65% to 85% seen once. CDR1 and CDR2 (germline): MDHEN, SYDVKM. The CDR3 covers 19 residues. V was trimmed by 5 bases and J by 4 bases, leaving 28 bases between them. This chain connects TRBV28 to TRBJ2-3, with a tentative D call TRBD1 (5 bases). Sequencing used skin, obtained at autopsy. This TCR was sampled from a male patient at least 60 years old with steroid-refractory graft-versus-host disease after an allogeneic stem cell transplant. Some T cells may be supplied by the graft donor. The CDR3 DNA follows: TGTGCCAGCAGTCACTCCCCAGGGTTAGGAACACACACGTCAGATACGCAGTATTTT. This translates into CASSHSPGLGTHTSDTQYF.